These 31 T cell receptor beta chains originate from one sample sequenced in a study of identical twins. One entry per CDR3 protein results from TCRdb running MiXCR on the 5' RACE reads. The data show approximately 410,000 distinct CDR3 sequences, less than 20% seen once. Sequenced input: naive T cells sorted from blood. The receptors shown here come from a man aged 45 to 65 in good health.

The rearrangement links TRBV12-3 or TRBV12-4 to TRBJ2-3; a possible D gene is TRBD2 (5 bases). The ends were cut back, 5 bases at V and 1 base at J, with 10 bases in the middle. This CDR3 is built from 14 residues. The CDR3 region is CASSRGRGTDTQYF. The DNA for the CDR3 is TGTGCCAGCAGTCGGGGTCGGGGCACAGATACGCAGTATTTT.

This clonotype occurred a few times. The chain uses TRBV4-1 and TRBJ1-2; possible D gene TRBD1, 6 bases. The CDR3 contains 19 residues. The germline V and J ends were trimmed by 1 base and 0 bases, with 21 bases remaining between them. CDR1 and CDR2 (germline): MGHRA, YSYEKL. DNA for the CDR3: TGCGCCAGCAGCCAAGTCCCCAAGAGGACAGACCAGACTAACTATGGCTACACCTTC. Its translation: CASSQVPKRTDQTNYGYTF.

This clonotype turned up a few times. The rearrangement joins TRBV5-5 to TRBJ2-7, with D possibly TRBD2 on 6 matching bases. CDR1 and CDR2 (germline): SGHKS, YYEKEE (reference sequence). The CDR3 loop spans 12 amino acids. Deletions cut 5 bases from V and 6 bases from J, with 12 bases between. Here the CDR3 DNA reads TGTGCCAGCAGAGGGGAGGTACGCGAGCAGTACTTC. Its protein is CASRGEVREQYF.

This clonotype was seen more than once but under ten times. One end of the junction varies from germline; a read error may be responsible. This chain links TRBV6-1 with TRBJ1-2; D remains ambiguous. This CDR3 is 11 amino acids long. Germline CDR1 MNHNS, CDR2 SASEGT. In nucleotides, the CDR3 is TGTGCCAGCAGTGATTTAGGAGGCGCCTTCTTC. Its protein product is CASSDLGGAFF.

This sequence joins TRBV28 and TRBJ1-2; weak D call: TRBD1 (5 bases). The germline CDR1 and CDR2 sequences are MDHEN and SYDVKM. Trimming stripped 2 bases from V and 8 bases from J, with 6 bases between. The CDR3 is made up of 11 amino acids. The CDR3 nucleotides are TGTGCCAGCAGTTTACAGGGCGGCTACACCTTC. Translated: CASSLQGGYTF.

The J gene is TRBJ2-7, the V gene TRBV7-9; TRBD2 matches at 7 bases. J was trimmed by 1 base and V by 5 bases; bases with no gene match: 11. This CDR3 comprises 16 residues. Germline V gene data show CDR1 as SEHNR and CDR2 as FQNEAQ (reference sequence). The CDR3 nucleotides read TGTGCCAGCAGCCTCGGTATGGGGGGGGTTTCCTACGAGCAGTACTTC. Amino acids: CASSLGMGGVSYEQYF.

This clonotype was counted only a few times. This sequence joins TRBV20-1 and TRBJ1-5, with a weak D call TRBD1 (5 bases). The CDR3 sequence is 15 residues long. Trimming cost V 1 base and J 1 base, with 11 bases left between them. In germline, CDR1 is DFQATT, CDR2 SNEGSKA (reference sequence). In nucleotides, the CDR3 is TGCAGTGCTAGAGCATCCAGGGTGAGCAATCAGCCCCAGCATTTT. This gives the protein CSARASRVSNQPQHF.

The table lists this clonotype with a few counts. The chain has TRBV28 and TRBJ2-7; tentatively, D is TRBD1 (5 bases). CDR3 length equals 14 residues. V lost 2 bases to trimming and J lost 0 bases, with 8 bases between them. Germline V gene sequence: CDR1 MDHEN, CDR2 SYDVKM. The DNA of the CDR3 is TGTGCCAGCAGTTTAGGGGCCCACTCCTACGAGCAGTACTTC. The encoded protein is CASSLGAHSYEQYF.

This clonotype was seen more than once but under ten times. J is TRBJ1-4 and V is TRBV5-1; a possible D gene is TRBD1 (6 bases). The CDR3 loop spans 13 amino acids. The V gene's germline CDR1 is SGHRS and CDR2 YFSETQ. Trimming took 7 bases from V and 4 from J, leaving 11 bases between them. Here the CDR3 reads CASRDNSNEKLFF. The CDR3 DNA follows: TGCGCCAGCCGGGACAACAGTAATGAAAAACTGTTTTTT.

The CDR3 bases are TGTGCCAGCAGCCCAGACGTGGGTACGCAGTATTTT. Protein sequence: CASSPDVGTQYF. This chain joins TRBV11-1 and TRBJ2-3; D uncertain. In germline, CDR1 is SGHAT, CDR2 FQDESV (reference sequence). CDR3 length: 12 amino acids. Trimming removed 5 bases from V and 8 bases from J, with 11 bases in between.

V usage is TRBV6-1 and J usage is TRBJ2-1; 10 bases fit TRBD2. There are 13 residues in the CDR3. V gave up 6 bases and J gave up 11 bases; unmatched junction bases: 7. In germline, CDR1 is MNHNS, CDR2 SASEGT. The CDR3 nucleotides are TGTGCCAGCAGAGAAAGCGGGGGGGGGAAGCAGTTCTTC. The encoded protein is CASRESGGGKQFF.

The chain uses TRBV20-1 and TRBJ2-1; 10 bases map to TRBD2. Looked up from germline, CDR1 is DFQATT and CDR2 is SNEGSKA (reference sequence). CDR3 size: 15 residues. The V segment lost 3 bases and the J segment 4 bases; nucleotides outside the gene matches: 6. The CDR3 protein is CSASGPGLAYNEQFF. CDR3 nucleotide sequence: TGCAGTGCTAGTGGCCCGGGACTAGCGTACAATGAGCAGTTCTTC.

V gene TRBV3-1 combines with J gene TRBJ2-2, with a tentative D call TRBD1 (6 bases). Germline V gene sequence: CDR1 LGHDT, CDR2 YNNKEL (reference sequence). There are 15 residues in the CDR3. Trimming shortened V by 4 bases and J by 3 bases, and 12 bases separated the two germline ends. For the CDR3, the DNA is TGTGCCAGCAGCCGAATACAGGGTTACACCGGGGAGCTGTTTTTT. Its translation is CASSRIQGYTGELFF.

The CDR3 reads CASSPSLAGGYNEQFF. The CDR3 region has the DNA TGTGCCAGCAGCCCGAGCTTAGCGGGAGGTTACAATGAGCAGTTCTTC. This chain connects TRBV7-2 to TRBJ2-1; 10 bases line up with TRBD2. CDR3 length: 16 amino acids. The V and J ends lost 5 bases and 4 bases, in that order; junction bases with no gene match: 8. The germline V gene encodes CDR1 SGHTA and CDR2 FQGNSA.

There are many counts of this clonotype. The chain recombines TRBV6-2 or TRBV6-3 with TRBJ1-6; TRBD1 is a possible D gene (6 bases). The CDR3 contains 14 residues. Germline V gene data show CDR1 as MNHEY and CDR2 as SVGEGT. The V and J ends lost 6 bases and 5 bases respectively, with 11 bases between them. CDR3 region: CASRGNRDNSPLHF. The CDR3, as DNA: TGTGCCAGCAGGGGGAACAGGGATAATTCACCCCTCCACTTT.

This CDR3 reads CSATFLPLSDLYEQYF. The CDR3, as DNA: TGCAGTGCTACCTTTTTGCCGCTGTCGGACCTGTACGAGCAGTACTTC. J is TRBJ2-7 and V is TRBV20-1; D gene uncertain. Between the trimmed V and J ends, which lost 4 bases and 4 bases, there was a span of 23 bases. The germline V gene has CDR1 DFQATT and CDR2 SNEGSKA (reference sequence). The CDR3 totals 16 residues.

This clonotype was seen a handful of times. The gene calls are TRBV30 and TRBJ2-5; D is possibly TRBD1 (6 bases). V was trimmed by 0 bases and J by 6 bases, leaving 11 bases between them. The germline CDR1 and CDR2 sequences are GTSNPN and SVGIG (reference sequence). The CDR3 extends over 13 amino acids. The CDR3 is CAWSVQGMKTQYF. In DNA form, the CDR3 reads TGTGCCTGGAGTGTACAGGGTATGAAGACCCAGTACTTC.

In this sample, this clonotype turned up a few times. The gene calls are TRBV10-3 and TRBJ1-2; D not certain. The CDR3 sequence is 13 residues long. The germline CDR1 and CDR2 sequences are ENHRY and SYGVKD. Trimming removed 3 bases at V and 4 bases at J, with 9 bases between. The CDR3 sequence is CAISDREGYGYTF. The CDR3 DNA is TGTGCCATCAGTGATAGGGAGGGCTATGGCTACACCTTC.

This clonotype was counted a few times. V gene TRBV29-1 combines with J gene TRBJ2-3, with 13 bases fitting TRBD2. Losses at the gene ends were 6 bases for V and 3 bases for J; bases not matched to a gene: 9. CDR1 and CDR2 (germline): SQVTM, ANQGSEA. The CDR3 covers 16 residues. The CDR3 DNA reads as TGCAGCGTATGGAAGACTAGCGGGGGGAGGACAGATACGCAGTATTTT. Its translation is CSVWKTSGGRTDTQYF.

This chain connects TRBV7-9 to TRBJ1-5, with a weak D call TRBD1 (5 bases). Trimming removed 4 bases at V and 2 bases at J, with 15 bases between. This CDR3 spans 16 amino acids. Germline-derived CDR1 and CDR2 are SEHNR and FQNEAQ (reference sequence). CDR3 sequence reads: CASSSLVGDGNQPQHF. The CDR3 nucleotides are TGTGCCAGCAGCTCTCTGGTTGGGGACGGCAATCAGCCCCAGCATTTT.

V gene TRBV5-4 combines with J gene TRBJ1-1; weak D call: TRBD1 (6 bases). CDR1 and CDR2 from the germline V gene are SGHNT and YYREEE (reference sequence). The length of the CDR3 is 14 residues. V was shortened by 6 bases and J by 8 bases, with 20 bases between the two germline ends. CDR3 sequence reads: CASTYRDTGREAFF. The CDR3 DNA is TGTGCCAGCACCTACCGGGACACGGGCCGGGAAGCTTTCTTT.

This clonotype has a count of ten or more. V is TRBV24-1 and J is TRBJ2-2; the D gene is possibly TRBD2 (5 bases). CDR1 is KGHDR and CDR2 is SFDVKD in the germline V gene. The CDR3 has 14 amino acids. Trimming took off 0 bases at V and 6 bases at J, with 7 bases between the two ends. The CDR3 region has the DNA TGTGCCACCAGTGATTTGCGGGGATCCGGGGAGCTGTTTTTT. The encoded protein is CATSDLRGSGELFF.

This clonotype occurred a few times. The rearrangement joins TRBV18 to TRBJ2-5, with TRBD2 matching 7 bases. The CDR3 covers 13 residues. Trimming cost V 4 bases and J 3 bases; bases outside gene matches: 2. Germline-derived CDR1 and CDR2 are KGHSH and LQKENI. The chain's CDR3 is CASSRTREETQYF. Here the CDR3 DNA reads TGTGCCAGCTCACGGACTAGGGAAGAGACCCAGTACTTC.

This clonotype has more than one count but fewer than ten. The chain joins TRBV6-6 to TRBJ2-7, with D perhaps TRBD1 (5 bases). V gave up 7 bases and J gave up 5 bases, with 15 bases separating them. This CDR3 region has 13 residues. Looked up from germline, CDR1 is MNHNY and CDR2 is SVGAGI (reference sequence). The CDR3 protein is CASTVRQSHEQYF. The CDR3 region has the DNA TGTGCCAGCACCGTAAGACAGTCCCACGAGCAGTACTTC.

The CDR3 bases are TGCAGTGCGAGGGAGCCGAACTCCTACGAGCAGTACTTC. It codes for CSAREPNSYEQYF. The chain couples TRBV20-1 to TRBJ2-7; weak D call: TRBD2 (5 bases). The CDR3 extends over 13 amino acids. The germline V gene encodes CDR1 DFQATT and CDR2 SNEGSKA (reference sequence). Between the trimmed V and J ends, which lost 6 bases and 0 bases, there was a span of 12 bases.

The rearrangement links TRBV20-1 to TRBJ2-3; the D is unclear. This CDR3 is built from 10 residues. Trimming removed 5 bases at V and 3 bases at J, with 3 bases between. Per the germline V gene, CDR1 is DFQATT and CDR2 is SNEGSKA (reference sequence). The CDR3 DNA is TGCAGTGCTTGGACAGATACGCAGTATTTT. Its protein product is CSAWTDTQYF.

This clonotype was detected many times. The rearrangement links TRBV5-1 to TRBJ2-4, with 8 bases identical to TRBD1. CDR1 SGHRS and CDR2 YFSETQ come from the germline V gene. J lost 0 bases, V lost 3 bases, and 8 bases had no gene match. This CDR3 has 17 residues. This CDR3 is CASSWQTGALAKNIQYF. The CDR3 DNA reads as TGCGCCAGCAGCTGGCAGACAGGGGCCCTAGCCAAAAACATTCAGTACTTC.

This clonotype was observed a few times. The chain combines TRBV20-1 with TRBJ2-5; tentative D call: TRBD2 (5 bases). The V gene lost 6 bases and the J gene lost 5 bases, with 13 bases spanning the gap. The CDR3 contains 12 residues. The germline V gene encodes CDR1 DFQATT and CDR2 SNEGSKA (reference sequence). CDR3 nucleotides: TGCAGTGCAGAGAGGGTTGGGGAGACCCAGTACTTC. It translates to CSAERVGETQYF.

In its sample, this clonotype was seen many times. The gene calls are TRBV9 and TRBJ2-7, with TRBD2 identical over 10 bases. V was pared by 5 bases and J by 3 bases, with 8 bases of the junction left unmatched. The CDR3 contains 15 residues. CDR1 and CDR2 from the germline V gene are SGDLS and YYNGEE. CDR3 residues: CASSSLSGGFYEQYF. The CDR3 nucleotides read TGTGCCAGCAGTTCCCTTAGCGGGGGGTTCTACGAGCAGTACTTC.

This clonotype has at least ten counts. J is TRBJ1-5 and V is TRBV6-1; D possibly corresponds to TRBD1 (6 bases). Trimming stripped 4 bases from V and 4 bases from J, with 8 bases between. Per germline, CDR1 MNHNS and CDR2 SASEGT. This CDR3 contains 13 residues. DNA for the CDR3: TGTGCCAGCAGTGGACAGGTTAATCAGCCCCAGCATTTT. Its protein is CASSGQVNQPQHF.

The rearrangement joins TRBV5-1 to TRBJ2-3; D gene unclear. V dropped 4 bases and J dropped 0 bases, with 12 bases sitting between them. There are 15 residues in the CDR3. Per the germline V gene, CDR1 is SGHRS and CDR2 is YFSETQ. The CDR3 protein is CASSQQPTSTDTQYF. As DNA, the CDR3 is TGCGCCAGCAGCCAGCAACCCACTAGCACAGATACGCAGTATTTT.